This paragraph covers one T cell receptor (beta chain) sequence. Germline CDR1 and CDR2: LNHNV and YYDKDF (reference sequence). The V end lost 0 bases, the J end lost 5 bases, and 14 bases lay between the germline ends. This CDR3 has 16 residues. For repertoire sequencing, the TCR beta CDR3 regions were amplified from RNA transcripts. HTBI primers were employed in first-round RT-PCR, then a second-round multiplex PCR followed. Each CDR3 protein gets one entry after TCRdb re-called the multiplex PCR reads with MiXCR. The sample has hundreds of thousands of distinct CDR3 sequences; about 41% are singletons. These data belong to a study of Graves' ophthalmopathy and Graves' hyperthyroidism.

The sample taken for sequencing was peripheral blood. The V call is TRBV15, the J call TRBJ2-1, with D unclear. The TCR sequence derives from an adult man with Graves' ophthalmopathy. The CDR3 DNA follows: TGTGCCACCAGCAGAGACCTTCCGTGGTCCCACAATGAGCAGTTCTTC. It translates to CATSRDLPWSHNEQFF.